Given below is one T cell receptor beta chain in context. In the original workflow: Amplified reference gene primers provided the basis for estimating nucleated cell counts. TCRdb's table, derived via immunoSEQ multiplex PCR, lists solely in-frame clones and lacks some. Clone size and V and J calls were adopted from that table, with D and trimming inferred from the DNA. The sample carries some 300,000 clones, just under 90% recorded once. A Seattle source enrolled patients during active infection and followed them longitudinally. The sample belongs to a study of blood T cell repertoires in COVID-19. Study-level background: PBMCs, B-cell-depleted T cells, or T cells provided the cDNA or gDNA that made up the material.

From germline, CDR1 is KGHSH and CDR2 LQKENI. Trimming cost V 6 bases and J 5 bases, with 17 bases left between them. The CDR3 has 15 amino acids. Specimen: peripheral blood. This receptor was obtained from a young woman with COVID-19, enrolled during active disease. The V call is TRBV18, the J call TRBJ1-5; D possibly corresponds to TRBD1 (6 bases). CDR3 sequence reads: CASSPTGTNYQPQHF. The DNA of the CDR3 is TGTGCCAGCTCCCCTACAGGGACAAATTATCAGCCCCAGCATTTT.